This is a list of T cell receptor beta chains from one sample in a study of cytomegalovirus exposure and HLA in healthy donors. Here immunoSEQ multiplex PCR was the method, and the copy in TCRdb shows in-frame clones only, minus some. The table has fewer than 200,000 clones, 75% to 80% seen once. Sequenced input: PBMCs. The receptors were gathered from a woman aged 25-40 years in good health and CMV-seropositive. CDR3s include the opening cysteine and the closing phenylalanine or tryptophan. Each record gives: clone size, J gene, V gene, CDR3 protein. Rows give clone size only sometimes, using once, few, many, or a class for an expanded clone.

>once|TRBJ2-7|TRBV11-3
CASSLALAGNEQYF
>NA|TRBJ2-7|TRBV30
CAWSGGTKDFYEQYF
>NA|TRBJ2-7|TRBV5-1
CASSLTGGPDEQYF
>few|TRBJ2-7|TRBV19
CASRRDRTSYEQYF
>NA|TRBJ1-5|TRBV28
CASSPRRGRSNQPQHF
>NA|TRBJ2-7|TRBV7-6
CASSLGGTGVEQYF
>NA|TRBJ1-1|TRBV5-5
CASSLEAGLMNTEAFF
>NA|TRBJ2-7|TRBV30
CAWSVGGAGEFNEQYF
>NA|TRBJ2-2|TRBV7-9
CASRPGQVLHTGELFF
>NA|TRBJ2-2|TRBV9
CASSVGTSGYTGELFF
>NA|TRBJ2-7|TRBV4-3
CASSQEIQYSHEQYF